This T cell receptor beta chain was sequenced for a study of T cell repertoires in cytomegalovirus infection. V was clipped by 4 bases and J by 5 bases, with 6 bases between them. The germline CDR1 and CDR2 sequences are MDHEN and SYDVKM. This CDR3 spans 11 amino acids. General study findings and limits: Dominating the ex vivo response were TCR beta clonotypes that were CMV-specific and HLA-C-restricted. Public TCR beta family frequency separated CMV-and-HLA carriers, including in an independent cohort.

This clonotype was counted ten times or more. The antigen is not known. Each CDR3 protein is one row after TCRdb ran MiXCR on the reads. The sample lists about 230,000 distinct CDR3 sequences, 6.5% occurring once. This TCR came from a human donor in good health (CMV status not recorded). Some clones in this sample may be carry-over from other donors' samples. The chain joins TRBV28 to TRBJ2-7; D uncertain. The sample comprised PBMCs. The chain's CDR3 is CASSSVHEQYF. The CDR3 nucleotides read TGTGCCAGCAGTTCAGTTCACGAGCAGTACTTC.